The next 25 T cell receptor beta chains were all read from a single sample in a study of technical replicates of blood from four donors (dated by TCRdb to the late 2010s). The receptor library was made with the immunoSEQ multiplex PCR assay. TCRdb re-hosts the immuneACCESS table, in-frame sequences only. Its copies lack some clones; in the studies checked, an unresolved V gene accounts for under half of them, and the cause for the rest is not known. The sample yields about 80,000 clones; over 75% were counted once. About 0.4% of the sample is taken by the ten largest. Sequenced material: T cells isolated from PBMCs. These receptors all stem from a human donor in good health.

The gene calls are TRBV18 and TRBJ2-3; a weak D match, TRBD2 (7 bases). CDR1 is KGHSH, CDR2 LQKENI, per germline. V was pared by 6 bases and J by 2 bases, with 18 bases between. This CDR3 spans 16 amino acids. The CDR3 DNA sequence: TGTGCCAGCTCTCCCCCCGAGGGGGGGAACACAGATACGCAGTATTTT. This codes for CASSPPEGGNTDTQYF.

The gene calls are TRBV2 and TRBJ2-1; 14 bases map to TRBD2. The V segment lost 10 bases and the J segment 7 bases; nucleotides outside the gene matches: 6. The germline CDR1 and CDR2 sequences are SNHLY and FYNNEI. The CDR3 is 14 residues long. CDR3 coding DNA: TGTGCCACGCTGACTAGCGGGAGGGAGAATGAGCAGTTCTTC. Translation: CATLTSGRENEQFF.

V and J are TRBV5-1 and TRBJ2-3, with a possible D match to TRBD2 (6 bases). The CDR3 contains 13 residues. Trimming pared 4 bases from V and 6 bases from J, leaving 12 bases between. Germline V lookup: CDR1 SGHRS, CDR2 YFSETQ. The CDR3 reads CASSAEGLDTQYF. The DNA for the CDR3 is TGCGCCAGCAGCGCGGAGGGTTTGGATACGCAGTATTTT.

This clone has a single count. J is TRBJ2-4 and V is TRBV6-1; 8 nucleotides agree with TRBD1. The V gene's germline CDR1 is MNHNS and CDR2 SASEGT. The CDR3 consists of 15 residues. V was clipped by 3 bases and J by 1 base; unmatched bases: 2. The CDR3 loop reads CASSEQGAAKNIQYF. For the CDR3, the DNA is TGTGCCAGCAGTGAGCAGGGGGCGGCCAAAAACATTCAGTACTTC.

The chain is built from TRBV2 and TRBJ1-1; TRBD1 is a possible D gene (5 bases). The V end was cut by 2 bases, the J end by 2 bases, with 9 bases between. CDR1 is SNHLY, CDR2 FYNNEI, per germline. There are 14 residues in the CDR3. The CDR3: CASSEYRINTEAFF. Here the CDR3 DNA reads TGTGCCAGCAGTGAATACAGGATAAACACTGAAGCTTTCTTT.

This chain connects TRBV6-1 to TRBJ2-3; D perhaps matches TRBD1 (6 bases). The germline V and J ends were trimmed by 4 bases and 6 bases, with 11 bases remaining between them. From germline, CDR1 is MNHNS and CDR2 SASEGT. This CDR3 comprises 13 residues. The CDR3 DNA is TGTGCCAGCAGTGGGGGGCGTGAGGATACGCAGTATTTT. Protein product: CASSGGREDTQYF.

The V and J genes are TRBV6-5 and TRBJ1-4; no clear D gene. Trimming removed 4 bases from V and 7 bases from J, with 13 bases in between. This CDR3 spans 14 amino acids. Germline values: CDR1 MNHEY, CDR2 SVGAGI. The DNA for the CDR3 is TGTGCCAGCAGTTCCTCCTTCGCAGGTGAAAAACTGTTTTTT. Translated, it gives CASSSSFAGEKLFF.

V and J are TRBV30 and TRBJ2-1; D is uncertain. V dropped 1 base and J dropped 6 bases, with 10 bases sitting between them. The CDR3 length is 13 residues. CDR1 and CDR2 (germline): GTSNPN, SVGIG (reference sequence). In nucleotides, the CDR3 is TGTGCCTGGAGTGGCTCCTACCCCAATGAGCAGTTCTTC. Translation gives CAWSGSYPNEQFF.

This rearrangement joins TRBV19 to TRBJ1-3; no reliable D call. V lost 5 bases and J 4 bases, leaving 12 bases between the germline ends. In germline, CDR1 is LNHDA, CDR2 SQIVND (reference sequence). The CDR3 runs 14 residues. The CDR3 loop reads CASSPETGGNTIYF. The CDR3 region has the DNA TGTGCCAGTAGTCCGGAGACCGGGGGAAACACCATATATTTT.

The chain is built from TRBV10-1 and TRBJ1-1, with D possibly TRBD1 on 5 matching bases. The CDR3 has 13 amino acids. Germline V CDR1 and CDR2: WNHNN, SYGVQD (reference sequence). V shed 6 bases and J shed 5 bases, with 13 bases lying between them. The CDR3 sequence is CASSDGGETEAFF. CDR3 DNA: TGCGCCAGCAGCGACGGGGGGGAAACTGAAGCTTTCTTT.

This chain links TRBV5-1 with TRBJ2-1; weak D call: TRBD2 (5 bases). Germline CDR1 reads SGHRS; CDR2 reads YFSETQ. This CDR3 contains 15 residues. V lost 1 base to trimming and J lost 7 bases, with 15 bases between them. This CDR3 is CASSLFGELGNEQFF. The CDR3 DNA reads TGCGCCAGCAGCTTGTTCGGGGAGCTCGGGAATGAGCAGTTCTTC.

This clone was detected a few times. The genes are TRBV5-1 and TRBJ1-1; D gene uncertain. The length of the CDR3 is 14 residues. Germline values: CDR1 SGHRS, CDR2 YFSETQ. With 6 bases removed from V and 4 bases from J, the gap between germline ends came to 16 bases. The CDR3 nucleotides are TGCGCCAGCAATAAACAGCCTTCAGCCACTGAAGCTTTCTTT. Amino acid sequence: CASNKQPSATEAFF.

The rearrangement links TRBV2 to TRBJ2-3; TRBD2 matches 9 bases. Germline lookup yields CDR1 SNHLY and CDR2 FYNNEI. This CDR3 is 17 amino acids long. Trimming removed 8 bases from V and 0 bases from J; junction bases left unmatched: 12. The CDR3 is CASRLGTSSFSTDTQYF. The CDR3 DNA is TGTGCCAGCCGCCTGGGGACTAGCAGCTTCAGCACAGATACGCAGTATTTT.

The CDR3 sequence: CASRQGAVDYGYTF. Written as DNA, the CDR3 is TGTGCCAGCAGGCAGGGGGCGGTGGACTATGGCTACACCTTC. The V and J genes are TRBV28 and TRBJ1-2; 8 nucleotides agree with TRBD1. Trimming removed 6 bases from V and 3 bases from J; junction bases left unmatched: 6. This CDR3 has 14 amino acids. Per the germline V gene, CDR1 is MDHEN and CDR2 is SYDVKM.

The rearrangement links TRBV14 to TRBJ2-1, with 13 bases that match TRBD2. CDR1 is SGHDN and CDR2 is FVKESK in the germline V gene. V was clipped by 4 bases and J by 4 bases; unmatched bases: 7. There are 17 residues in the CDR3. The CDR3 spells CASSRGLAGAIYNEQFF. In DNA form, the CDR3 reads TGTGCCAGCAGCCGAGGACTAGCGGGAGCTATATACAATGAGCAGTTCTTC.

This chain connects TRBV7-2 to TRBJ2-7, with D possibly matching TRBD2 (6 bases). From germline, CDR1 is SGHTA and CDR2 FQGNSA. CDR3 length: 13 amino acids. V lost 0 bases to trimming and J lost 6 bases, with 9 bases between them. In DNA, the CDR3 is TGTGCCAGCAGCTTAGCGGGAGGACGCGAGCAGTACTTC. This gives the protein CASSLAGGREQYF.

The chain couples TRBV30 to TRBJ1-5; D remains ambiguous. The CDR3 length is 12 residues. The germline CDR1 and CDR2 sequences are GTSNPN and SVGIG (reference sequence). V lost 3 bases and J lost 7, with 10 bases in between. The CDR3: CAWSPGSQPQHF. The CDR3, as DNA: TGTGCCTGGAGCCCAGGATCCCAGCCCCAGCATTTT.

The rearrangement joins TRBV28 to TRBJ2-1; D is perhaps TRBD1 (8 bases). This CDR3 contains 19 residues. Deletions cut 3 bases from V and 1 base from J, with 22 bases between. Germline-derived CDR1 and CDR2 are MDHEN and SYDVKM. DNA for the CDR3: TGTGCCAGCAGTTTCAGGGGGCGCCTTGGGCGGGAGTCCTACAATGAGCAGTTCTTC. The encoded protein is CASSFRGRLGRESYNEQFF. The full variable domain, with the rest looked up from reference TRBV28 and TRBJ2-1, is DVKVTQSSRYLVKRTGEKVFLECVQDMDHENMFWYRQDPGLGLRLIYFSYDVKMKEKGDIPEGYSVSREKKERFSLILESASTNQTSMYLCASSFRGRLGRESYNEQFFGPGTRLTVL.

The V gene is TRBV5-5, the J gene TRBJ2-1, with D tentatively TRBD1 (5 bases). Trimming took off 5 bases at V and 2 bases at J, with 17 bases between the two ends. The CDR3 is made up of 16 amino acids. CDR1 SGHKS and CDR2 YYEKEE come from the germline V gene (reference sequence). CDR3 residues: CASRPDSPLTYNEQFF. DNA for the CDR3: TGTGCCAGCAGACCTGACAGCCCCCTAACCTACAATGAGCAGTTCTTC.

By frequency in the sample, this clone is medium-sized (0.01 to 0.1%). CDR3 nucleotide sequence: TGCGCCAGCAGTGAGTCAGGAGGGGTCAAAGCTTTCTTT. This sequence encodes CASSESGGVKAFF. This chain joins TRBV10-1 and TRBJ1-1; perhaps TRBD1 as D (5 bases). Deletions cut 0 bases from V and 9 bases from J, with 11 bases between. This CDR3 has 13 amino acids. Per germline, CDR1 WNHNN and CDR2 SYGVQD (reference sequence).

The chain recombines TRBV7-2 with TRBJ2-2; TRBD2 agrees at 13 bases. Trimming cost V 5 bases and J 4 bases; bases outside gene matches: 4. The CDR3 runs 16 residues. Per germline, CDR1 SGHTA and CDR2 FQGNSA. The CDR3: CASSLGLAGVTGELFF. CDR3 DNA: TGTGCCAGCAGCCTAGGACTAGCGGGAGTCACCGGGGAGCTGTTTTTT.

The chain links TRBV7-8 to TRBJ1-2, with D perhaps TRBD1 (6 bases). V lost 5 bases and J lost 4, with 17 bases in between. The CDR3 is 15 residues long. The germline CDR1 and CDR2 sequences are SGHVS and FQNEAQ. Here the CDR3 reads CASSAVQGPVYGYTF. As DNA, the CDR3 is TGTGCCAGCAGCGCAGTACAGGGTCCGGTCTATGGCTACACCTTC.

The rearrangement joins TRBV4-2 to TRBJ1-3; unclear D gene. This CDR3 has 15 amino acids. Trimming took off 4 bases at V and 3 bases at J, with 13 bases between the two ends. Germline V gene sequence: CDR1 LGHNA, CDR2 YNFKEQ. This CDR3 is CASSPQLLIGNTIYF. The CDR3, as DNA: TGTGCCAGCAGCCCCCAGTTACTAATTGGAAACACCATATATTTT.

For the CDR3, the DNA is TGTGCCAGCAGCCAGGGGCACCCGAACACTGAAGCTTTCTTT. Translated: CASSQGHPNTEAFF. This chain uses TRBV14 with TRBJ1-1; the D gene is possibly TRBD1 (5 bases). The V gene lost 3 bases and the J gene lost 1 base, with 9 bases spanning the gap. The CDR3 is made up of 14 amino acids. CDR1 and CDR2 from the germline V gene are SGHDN and FVKESK.

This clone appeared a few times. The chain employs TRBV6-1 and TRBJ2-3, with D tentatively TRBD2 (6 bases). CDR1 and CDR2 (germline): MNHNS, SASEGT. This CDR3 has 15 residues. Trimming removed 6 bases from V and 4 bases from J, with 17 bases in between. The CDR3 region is CASRLDFGRADTQYF. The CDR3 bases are TGTGCCAGCAGACTCGACTTCGGGAGAGCAGATACGCAGTATTTT.